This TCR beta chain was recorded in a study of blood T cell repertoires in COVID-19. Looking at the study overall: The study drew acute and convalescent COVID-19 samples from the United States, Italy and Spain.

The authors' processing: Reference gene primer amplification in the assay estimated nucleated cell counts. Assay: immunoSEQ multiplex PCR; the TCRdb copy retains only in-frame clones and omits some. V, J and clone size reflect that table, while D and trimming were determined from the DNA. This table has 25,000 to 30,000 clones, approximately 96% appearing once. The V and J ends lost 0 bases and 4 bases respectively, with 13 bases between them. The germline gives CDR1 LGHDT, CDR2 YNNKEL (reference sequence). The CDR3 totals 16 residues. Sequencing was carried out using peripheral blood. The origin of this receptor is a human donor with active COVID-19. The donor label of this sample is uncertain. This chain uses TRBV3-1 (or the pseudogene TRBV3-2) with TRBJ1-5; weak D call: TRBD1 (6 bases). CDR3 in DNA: TGTGCCAGCAGCCAAGACCTCCTAACAGGGAATCAGCCCCAGCATTTT. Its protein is CASSQDLLTGNQPQHF.